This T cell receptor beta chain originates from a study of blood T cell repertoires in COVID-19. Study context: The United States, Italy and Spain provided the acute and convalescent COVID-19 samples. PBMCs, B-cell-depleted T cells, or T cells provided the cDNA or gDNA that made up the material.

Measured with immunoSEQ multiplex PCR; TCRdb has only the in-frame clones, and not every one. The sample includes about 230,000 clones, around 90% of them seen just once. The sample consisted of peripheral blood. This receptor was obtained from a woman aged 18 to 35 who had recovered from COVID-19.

For the CDR3, the DNA is TGTGCCTGGAGTCCAAACTACAATGAGCAGTTCTTC. Translating it yields CAWSPNYNEQFF. This chain connects TRBV30 to TRBJ2-1, with D unresolved. Germline lookup yields CDR1 GTSNPN and CDR2 SVGIG (reference sequence). Trimming shortened V by 2 bases and J by 3 bases, and 5 bases separated the two germline ends. CDR3 length: 12 amino acids.